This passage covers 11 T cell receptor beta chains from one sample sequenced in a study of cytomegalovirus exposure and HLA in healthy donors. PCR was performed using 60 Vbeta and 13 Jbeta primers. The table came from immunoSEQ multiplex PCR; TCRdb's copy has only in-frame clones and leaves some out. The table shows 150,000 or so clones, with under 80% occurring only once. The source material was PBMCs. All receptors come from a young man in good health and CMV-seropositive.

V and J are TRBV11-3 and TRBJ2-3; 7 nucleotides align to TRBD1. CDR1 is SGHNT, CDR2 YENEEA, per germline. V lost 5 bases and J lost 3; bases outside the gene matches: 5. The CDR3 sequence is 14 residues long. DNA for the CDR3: TGTGCCAGCAGCCTGACAGGGACGACAGATACGCAGTATTTT. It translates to CASSLTGTTDTQYF.

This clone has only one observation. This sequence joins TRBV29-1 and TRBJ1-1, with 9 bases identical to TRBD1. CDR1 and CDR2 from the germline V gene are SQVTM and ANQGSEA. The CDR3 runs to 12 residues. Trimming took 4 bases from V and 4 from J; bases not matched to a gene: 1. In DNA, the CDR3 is TGCAGCGTTGGGACAGGGGTCACTGAAGCTTTCTTT. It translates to CSVGTGVTEAFF.

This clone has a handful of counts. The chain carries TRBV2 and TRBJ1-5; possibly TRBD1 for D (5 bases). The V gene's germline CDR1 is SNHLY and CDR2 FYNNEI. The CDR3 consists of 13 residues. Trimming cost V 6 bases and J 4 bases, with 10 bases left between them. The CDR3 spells CASRAGRNQPQHF. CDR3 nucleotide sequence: TGTGCCAGCAGGGCAGGGCGTAATCAGCCCCAGCATTTT.

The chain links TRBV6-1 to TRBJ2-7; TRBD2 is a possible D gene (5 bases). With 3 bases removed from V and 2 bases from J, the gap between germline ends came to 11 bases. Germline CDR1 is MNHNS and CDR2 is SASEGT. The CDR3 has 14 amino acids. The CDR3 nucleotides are TGTGCCAGCAGTGAGAGGGCTCCCACCTACGAGCAGTACTTC. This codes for CASSERAPTYEQYF.

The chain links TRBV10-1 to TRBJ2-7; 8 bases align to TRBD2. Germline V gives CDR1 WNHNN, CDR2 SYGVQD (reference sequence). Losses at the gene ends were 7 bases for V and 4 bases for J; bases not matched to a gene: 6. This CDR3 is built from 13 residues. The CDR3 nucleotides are TGCGCCAGCACCCGGGAGGGGGTTTACGAGCAGTACTTC. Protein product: CASTREGVYEQYF.

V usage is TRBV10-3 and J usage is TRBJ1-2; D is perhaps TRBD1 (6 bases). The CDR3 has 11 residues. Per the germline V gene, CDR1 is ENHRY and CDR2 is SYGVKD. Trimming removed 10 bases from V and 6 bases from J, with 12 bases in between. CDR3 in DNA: TGTGCCAGCGGGGGGACAAATGGCTACACCTTC. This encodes CASGGTNGYTF.

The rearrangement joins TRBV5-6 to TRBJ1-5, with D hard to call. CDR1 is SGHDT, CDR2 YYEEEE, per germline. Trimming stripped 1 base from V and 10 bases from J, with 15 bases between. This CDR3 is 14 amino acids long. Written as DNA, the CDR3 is TGTGCCAGCAGCTTGTGGGCAGCTGAAAGACCCCAGCATTTT. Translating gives CASSLWAAERPQHF.

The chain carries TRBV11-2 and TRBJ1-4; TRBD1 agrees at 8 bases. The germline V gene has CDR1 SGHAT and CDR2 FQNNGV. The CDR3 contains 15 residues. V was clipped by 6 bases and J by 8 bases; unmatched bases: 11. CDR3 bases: TGTGCCAGCAGTCTAGAGGACAGGGCGAGGGAAAAACTGTTTTTT. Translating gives CASSLEDRAREKLFF.

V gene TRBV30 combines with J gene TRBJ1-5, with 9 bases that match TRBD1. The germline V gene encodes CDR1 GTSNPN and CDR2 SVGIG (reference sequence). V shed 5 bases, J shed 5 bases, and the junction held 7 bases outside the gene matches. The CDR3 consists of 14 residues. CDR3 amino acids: CAWDSGTGYQPQHF. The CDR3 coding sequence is TGTGCCTGGGACTCTGGGACAGGGTATCAGCCCCAGCATTTT. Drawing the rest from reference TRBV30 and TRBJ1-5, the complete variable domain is SQTIHQWPATLVQPVGSPLSLECTVEGTSNPNLYWYRQAAGRGLQLLFYSVGIGQISSEVPQNLSASRPQDRQFILSSKKLLLSDSGFYLCAWDSGTGYQPQHFGDGTRLSIL.

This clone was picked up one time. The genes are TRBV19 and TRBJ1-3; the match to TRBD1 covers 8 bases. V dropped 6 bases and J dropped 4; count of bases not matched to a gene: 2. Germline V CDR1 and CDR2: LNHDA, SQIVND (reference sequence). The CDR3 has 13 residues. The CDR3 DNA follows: TGTGCCAGTAGGGGGACAGGCGGAAACACCATATATTTT. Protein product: CASRGTGGNTIYF.

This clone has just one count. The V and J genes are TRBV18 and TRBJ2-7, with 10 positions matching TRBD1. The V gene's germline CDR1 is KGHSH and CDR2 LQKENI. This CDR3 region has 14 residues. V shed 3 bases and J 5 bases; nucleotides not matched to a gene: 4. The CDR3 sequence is CASSPRQGANEQYF. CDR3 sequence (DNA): TGTGCCAGCTCACCGAGACAGGGGGCTAACGAGCAGTACTTC.